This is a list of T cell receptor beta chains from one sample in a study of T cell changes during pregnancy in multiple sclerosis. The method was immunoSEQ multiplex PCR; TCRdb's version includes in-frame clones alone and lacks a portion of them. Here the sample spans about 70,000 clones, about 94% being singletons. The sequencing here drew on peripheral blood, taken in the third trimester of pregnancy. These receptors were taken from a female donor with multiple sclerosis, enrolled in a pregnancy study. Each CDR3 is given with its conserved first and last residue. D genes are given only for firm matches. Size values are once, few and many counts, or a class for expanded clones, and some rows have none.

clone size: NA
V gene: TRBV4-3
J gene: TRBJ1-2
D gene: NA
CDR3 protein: CASSQDQGLYGYTF
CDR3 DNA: TGCGCCAGCAGCCAAGATCAGGGACTCTATGGCTACACCTTC

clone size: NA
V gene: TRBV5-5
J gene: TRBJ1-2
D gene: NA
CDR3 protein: CASSFQGPTHPYTF
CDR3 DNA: TGTGCCAGCAGCTTTCAGGGGCCAACCCATCCCTACACCTTC

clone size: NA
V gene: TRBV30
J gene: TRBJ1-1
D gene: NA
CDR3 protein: CAWSPPFQGTEAFF
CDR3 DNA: TGTGCCTGGAGTCCCCCTTTTCAGGGCACTGAAGCTTTCTTT

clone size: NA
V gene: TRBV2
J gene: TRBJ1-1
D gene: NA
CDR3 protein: CASRGAGNTEVFF
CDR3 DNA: TGTGCCAGCAGGGGCGCGGGGAACACTGAAGTTTTCTTT

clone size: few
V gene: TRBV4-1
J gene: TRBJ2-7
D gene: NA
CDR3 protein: CASSLQPLGQGAGYEQYF
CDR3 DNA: TGCGCCAGCAGCCTCCAACCTTTAGGCCAGGGCGCAGGCTACGAGCAGTACTTC

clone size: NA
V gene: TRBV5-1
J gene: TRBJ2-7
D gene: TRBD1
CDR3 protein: CASRTRTGQGNEQYF
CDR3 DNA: TGCGCCAGCAGAACACGTACGGGACAGGGAAACGAGCAGTACTTC

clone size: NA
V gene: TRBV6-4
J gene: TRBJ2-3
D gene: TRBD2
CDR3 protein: CASSSLRGSDTQYF
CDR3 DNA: TGTGCCAGCAGTTCTCTGCGGGGGTCAGATACGCAGTATTTT

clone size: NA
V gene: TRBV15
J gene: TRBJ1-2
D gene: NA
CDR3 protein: CATSRDRTAANYGYTF
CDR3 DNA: TGTGCCACCAGCAGAGATAGGACAGCGGCAAACTATGGCTACACCTTC

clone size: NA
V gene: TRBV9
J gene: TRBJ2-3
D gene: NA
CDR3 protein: CASSVSQGLSTDTQYF
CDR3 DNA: TGTGCCAGCAGCGTATCCCAGGGCCTTTCCACAGATACGCAGTATTTT

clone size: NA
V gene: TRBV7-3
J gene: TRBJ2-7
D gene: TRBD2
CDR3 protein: CASSQNGGVGAYEQYF
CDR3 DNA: TGTGCCAGCAGCCAAAACGGGGGGGTCGGAGCGTACGAGCAGTACTTC